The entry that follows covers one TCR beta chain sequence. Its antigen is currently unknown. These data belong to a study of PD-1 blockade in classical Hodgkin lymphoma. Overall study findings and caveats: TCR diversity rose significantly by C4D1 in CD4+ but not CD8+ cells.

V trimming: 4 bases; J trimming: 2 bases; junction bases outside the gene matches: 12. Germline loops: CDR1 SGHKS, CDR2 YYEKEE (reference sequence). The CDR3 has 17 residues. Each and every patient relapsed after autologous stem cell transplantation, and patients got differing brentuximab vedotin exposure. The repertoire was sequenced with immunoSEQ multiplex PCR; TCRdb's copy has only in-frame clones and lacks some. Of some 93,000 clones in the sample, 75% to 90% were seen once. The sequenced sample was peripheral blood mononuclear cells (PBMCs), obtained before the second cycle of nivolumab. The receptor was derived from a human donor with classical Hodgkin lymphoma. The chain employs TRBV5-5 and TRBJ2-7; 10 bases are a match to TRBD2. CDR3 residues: CASSNRTSGYRTYEQYF. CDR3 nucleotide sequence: TGTGCCAGCAGCAACCGGACTAGCGGCTACCGAACCTACGAGCAGTACTTC.